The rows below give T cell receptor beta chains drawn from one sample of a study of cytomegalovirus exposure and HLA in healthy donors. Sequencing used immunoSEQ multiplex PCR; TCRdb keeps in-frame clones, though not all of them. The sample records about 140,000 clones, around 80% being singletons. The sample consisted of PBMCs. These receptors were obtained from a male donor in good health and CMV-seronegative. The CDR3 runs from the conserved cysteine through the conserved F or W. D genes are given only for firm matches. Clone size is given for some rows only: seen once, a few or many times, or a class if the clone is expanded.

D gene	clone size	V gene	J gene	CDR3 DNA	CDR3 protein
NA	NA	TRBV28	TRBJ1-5	TGTGCCGTTAAATCCCCGGGGTACTTGGGCAATCAGCCCCAGCATTTT	CAVKSPGYLGNQPQHF
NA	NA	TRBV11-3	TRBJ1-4	TGTGCCAGCAGACGGGGTAAAGTATGCGAAAAACTGTTTTTT	CASRRGKVCEKLFF
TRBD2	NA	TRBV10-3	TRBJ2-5	TGTGCCACTACCCGACTAGCGGGGGGTGGAGAGACCCAGTACTTC	CATTRLAGGGETQYF
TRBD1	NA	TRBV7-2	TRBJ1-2	TGTGCCAGCTCATCCTCTAACGACAGGGCTGGCTACACCTTC	CASSSSNDRAGYTF
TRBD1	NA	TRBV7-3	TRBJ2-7	TGTGCCAGCAGCCCTGGACAGGGCTACGAGCAGTACTTC	CASSPGQGYEQYF
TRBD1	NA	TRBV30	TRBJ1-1	TGTGCCTGGAGCCTCTGGACAGGGAGAACTGAAGCTTTCTTT	CAWSLWTGRTEAFF
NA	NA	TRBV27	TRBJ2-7	TGTGCCAGCAGTTTATACCCAGGACTTAGCTCCTACGAGCAGTACTTC	CASSLYPGLSSYEQYF
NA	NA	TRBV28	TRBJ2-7	TGTGCCGGCAGTTCGGGGGGCCCGGGATCCTACGAGCAGTACTTC	CAGSSGGPGSYEQYF
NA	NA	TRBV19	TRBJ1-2	TGTGCCAGTATAAACCTGGGGGGGATGTCGCCTGGCTACACCTTC	CASINLGGMSPGYTF
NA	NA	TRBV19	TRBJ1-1	TGTGCCAGTAGTATAGATCAGCGGGTCACTGAAGCTTTCTTT	CASSIDQRVTEAFF
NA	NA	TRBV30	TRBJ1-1	TGTGCCTGGAGTTTAAGATCCAGGGTCGGCGGCACTGAAGCTTTCTTT	CAWSLRSRVGGTEAFF
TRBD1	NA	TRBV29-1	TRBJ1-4	TGCAGCGCCCTCGATAGGGACAGGGGGCGCTATGAAAAACTGTTTTTT	CSALDRDRGRYEKLFF
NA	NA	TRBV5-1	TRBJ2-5	TGCGCCAGCAGTAATTCCGCGAGAGGGTTCGGTGGGACCCAGTACTTC	CASSNSARGFGGTQYF
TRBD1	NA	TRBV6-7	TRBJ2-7	TGTGCCAGTAGACAGAATACACCGGGACAGAACTACGAGCAGTACTTC	CASRQNTPGQNYEQYF
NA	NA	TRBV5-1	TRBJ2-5	TGCGCCAGCAGCTTGAGGGGGGGAGAGACCCAGTACTTC	CASSLRGGETQYF
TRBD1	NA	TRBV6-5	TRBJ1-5	TGTGCCAGCAGTTTAGGGACAGGAAAACAGCCCCAGCATTTT	CASSLGTGKQPQHF
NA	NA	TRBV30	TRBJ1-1	TGTGCCTGGAACCGCCGCCACCGGACTGAAGCTTTCTTT	CAWNRRHRTEAFF
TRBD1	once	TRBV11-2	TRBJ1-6	TGTGCCAGCAGCTCCGGACAGGGCTGGGAACCCCTCCACTTT	CASSSGQGWEPLHF
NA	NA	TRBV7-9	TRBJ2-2	TGTGCCAGCAGCTTCGAAGACACCCTGAACACCGGGGAGCTGTTTTTT	CASSFEDTLNTGELFF